Shown below are 15 T cell receptor beta chains from a single sample sequenced in a study of blood T cell repertoires in COVID-19. Only in-frame clones appear in the TCRdb table, and some are missing; sequencing was by immunoSEQ multiplex PCR. The table has roughly 30,000 clones, just under 95% seen once. Sequenced material: peripheral blood. The origin of the receptors is a woman in her 70s with COVID-19, enrolled during active disease.

The chain is built from TRBV5-1 and TRBJ2-7; 7 bases map to TRBD1. The trim removed 4 bases at V and 4 bases at J, leaving 8 bases unmatched. CDR1 SGHRS and CDR2 YFSETQ come from the germline V gene. The CDR3 covers 14 residues. The CDR3: CASSENRGLYEQYF. DNA of the CDR3: TGCGCCAGCAGCGAAAACAGGGGTTTATACGAGCAGTACTTC.

This clone occurred once. The gene calls are TRBV18 and TRBJ2-7, with 11 bases matching TRBD2. The junction had 4 bases not matched to a gene; V was cut back by 3 bases and J by 0 bases. The CDR3 is 16 residues long. Per the germline V gene, CDR1 is KGHSH and CDR2 is LQKENI. The DNA of the CDR3 is TGTGCCAGCTCACCGATGGGACTAGCGGACTCCTACGAGCAGTACTTC. This translates into CASSPMGLADSYEQYF.

This chain connects TRBV10-3 to TRBJ1-1; 11 bases map to TRBD1. The V and J ends lost 3 bases and 11 bases, in that order; junction bases with no gene match: 8. CDR1 ENHRY and CDR2 SYGVKD come from the germline V gene. The CDR3 length is 14 residues. CDR3 coding DNA: TGTGCCATCAGTGACGGAAGGGACAGGGGGGATGCTTTCTTT. Residues: CAISDGRDRGDAFF.

This sequence joins TRBV6-1 and TRBJ1-5; 8 nucleotides agree with TRBD1. Trimming removed 4 bases from V and 6 bases from J; junction bases left unmatched: 11. Per germline, CDR1 MNHNS and CDR2 SASEGT. This CDR3 region has 16 residues. Here the CDR3 DNA reads TGTGCCAGCAGTGCTTCCAGGGGGCGGATTGGTCAGCCCCAGCATTTT. This codes for CASSASRGRIGQPQHF.

The rearrangement joins TRBV5-1 to TRBJ1-4, with D possibly matching TRBD1 (6 bases). Germline loops: CDR1 SGHRS, CDR2 YFSETQ. The CDR3 covers 16 residues. The ends were cut back, 4 bases at V and 8 bases at J, with 21 bases in the middle. This CDR3 is CASSPEGGRSGEKLFF. The DNA for the CDR3 is TGCGCCAGCAGCCCGGAAGGGGGTAGATCGGGAGAAAAACTGTTTTTT.

The chain is built from TRBV5-1 and TRBJ2-2, with 7 bases lining up with TRBD1. The germline V gene has CDR1 SGHRS and CDR2 YFSETQ. This CDR3 is 16 amino acids long. V lost 6 bases to trimming and J lost 6 bases; unmatched junction nucleotides: 14. The CDR3 region has the DNA TGCGCCAGCACAGCCCTGACAGGGTCTTTATCCGGGGAGCTGTTTTTT. Encoded protein: CASTALTGSLSGELFF. The full variable domain, in which reference TRBV5-1 and TRBJ2-2 provide the parts outside the CDR3, is KAGVTQTPRYLIKTRGQQVTLSCSPISGHRSVSWYQQTPGQGLQFLFEYFSETQRNKGNFPGRFSGRQFSNSRSEMNVSTLELGDSALYLCASTALTGSLSGELFFGEGSRLTVL.

This chain uses TRBV12-5 with TRBJ2-1, with a tentative D call TRBD2 (7 bases). Trimming removed 0 bases at V and 2 bases at J, with 14 bases between. Germline CDR1 is LGHNT and CDR2 is FRNRAP. The CDR3 has 17 amino acids. CDR3 loop: CASGLVNSGGPYNEQFF. The CDR3 DNA follows: TGTGCTAGTGGTTTGGTGAACTCGGGGGGCCCCTACAATGAGCAGTTCTTC.

This chain connects TRBV27 to TRBJ2-2, with 7 nucleotides matching TRBD2. V gave up 6 bases and J gave up 8 bases; unmatched junction bases: 9. The CDR3 covers 14 residues. CDR1 MNHEY and CDR2 SMNVEV come from the germline V gene (reference sequence). The CDR3 nucleotides read TGTGCCAGCAGCTTAACGGGGGGACTTGGGGAGCTGTTTTTT. Protein product: CASSLTGGLGELFF.

The rearrangement links TRBV28 to TRBJ2-7; D gene uncertain. The V and J ends lost 6 bases and 0 bases respectively, with 15 bases between them. This CDR3 has 15 amino acids. Per the germline V gene, CDR1 is MDHEN and CDR2 is SYDVKM. The CDR3 DNA follows: TGTGCCAGCAGCACAACCCCCAGAAGCTCCTACGAGCAGTACTTC. It yields the protein CASSTTPRSSYEQYF.

This clone was detected once. The rearrangement links TRBV2 to TRBJ1-1; 8 bases match TRBD1. This CDR3 has 19 residues. Germline CDR1 SNHLY, CDR2 FYNNEI. V was clipped by 4 bases and J by 3 bases; unmatched bases: 19. The CDR3 region has the DNA TGTGCCAGCAGTGGGCGACAGGGGAGAATGATAGAGGAGGACACTGAAGCTTTCTTT. As protein: CASSGRQGRMIEEDTEAFF.

CDR3 region: CASSKSGLAGFGEQFF. CDR3 DNA sequence: TGTGCCAGCAGCAAATCCGGACTAGCGGGATTCGGTGAGCAGTTCTTC. The V gene is TRBV21-1, the J gene TRBJ2-1; the table's TRBD2 call for D was not verified on the DNA. TRBV21-1 is annotated as a pseudogene. The CDR3 is 16 residues long.

CDR3 sequence: CASSDQGSYGYTF. The CDR3 DNA sequence: TGTGCCAGCAGTGACCAGGGCTCCTATGGCTACACCTTC. The rearrangement links TRBV2 to TRBJ1-2; D might be TRBD1 (5 bases). The V gene's germline CDR1 is SNHLY and CDR2 FYNNEI. The V gene lost 3 bases and the J gene lost 4 bases, with 9 bases spanning the gap. This CDR3 has 13 residues. The full variable domain, rest sourced from reference TRBV2 and TRBJ1-2, is EPEVTQTPSHQVTQMGQEVILRCVPISNHLYFYWYRQILGQKVEFLVSFYNNEISEKSEIFDDQFSVERPDGSNFTLKIRSTKLEDSAMYFCASSDQGSYGYTFGSGTRLTVV.

This chain uses TRBV3-1 (or the pseudogene TRBV3-2) with TRBJ1-5; D remains unclear. The CDR3 spans 12 residues. CDR1 and CDR2 (germline): LGHDT, YNNKEL (reference sequence). V was clipped by 4 bases and J by 5 bases, with 6 bases between them. CDR3 nucleotides: TGTGCCAGCAGCCTGGGCGATCAGCCCCAGCATTTT. Encoded protein: CASSLGDQPQHF.

J is TRBJ1-5 and V is TRBV2; D is ambiguous. CDR1 is SNHLY and CDR2 is FYNNEI in the germline V gene. V lost 3 bases and J 4 bases, leaving 10 bases between the germline ends. The CDR3 is 14 amino acids. In DNA, the CDR3 is TGTGCCAGCAGTGATGTCGGGGAAAATCAGCCCCAGCATTTT. This encodes CASSDVGENQPQHF.

This rearrangement joins TRBV15 to TRBJ2-5; no firm D call. With 0 bases removed from V and 5 bases from J, the gap between germline ends came to 13 bases. Germline V gene sequence: CDR1 LNHNV, CDR2 YYDKDF (reference sequence). The CDR3 totals 15 residues. The CDR3 sequence is CATSRDWRSWETQYF. DNA of the CDR3: TGTGCCACCAGCAGAGATTGGCGGTCCTGGGAGACCCAGTACTTC.